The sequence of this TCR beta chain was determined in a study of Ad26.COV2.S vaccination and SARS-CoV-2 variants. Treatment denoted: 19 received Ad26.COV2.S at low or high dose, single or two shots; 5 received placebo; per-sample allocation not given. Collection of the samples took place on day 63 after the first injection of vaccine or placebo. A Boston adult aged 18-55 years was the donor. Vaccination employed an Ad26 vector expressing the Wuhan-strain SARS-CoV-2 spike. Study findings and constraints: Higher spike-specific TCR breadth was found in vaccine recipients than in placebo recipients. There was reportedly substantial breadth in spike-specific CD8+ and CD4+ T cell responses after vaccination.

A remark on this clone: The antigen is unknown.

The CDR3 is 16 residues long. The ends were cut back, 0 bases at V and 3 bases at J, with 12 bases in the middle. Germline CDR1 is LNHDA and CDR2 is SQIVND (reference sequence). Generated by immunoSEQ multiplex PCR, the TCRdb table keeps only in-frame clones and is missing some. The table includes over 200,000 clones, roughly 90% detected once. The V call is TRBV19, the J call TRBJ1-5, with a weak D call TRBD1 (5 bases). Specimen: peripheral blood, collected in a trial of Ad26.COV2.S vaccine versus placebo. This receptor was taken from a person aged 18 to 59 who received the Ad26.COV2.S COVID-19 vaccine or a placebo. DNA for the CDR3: TGTGCCAGTAGTATAGAGTTCAGGGACTACAATCAGCCCCAGCATTTT. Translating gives CASSIEFRDYNQPQHF.